This T cell receptor (beta chain) was captured in a study of cytomegalovirus exposure and HLA in healthy donors. Overall study findings and caveats: The study recorded 160 or so TCR beta chains that were cytomegalovirus-associated.

Sequenced by immunoSEQ multiplex PCR; TCRdb stores in-frame clones only, minus some. The sample has approximately 200,000 clones, roughly 84% seen once. With respect to this clone: Its antigen is not identified.

The CDR3 runs 17 residues. Germline values: CDR1 SGHRS, CDR2 YFSETQ. V lost 4 bases to trimming and J lost 1 base; unmatched junction nucleotides: 13. Sequenced sample: PBMCs. This sequence originates from a woman in her twenties or thirties in good health and CMV-seropositive. V gene TRBV5-1 combines with J gene TRBJ2-7; TRBD1 agrees at 8 bases. CDR3 in DNA: TGCGCCAGCAGCGAACAGGGGGGAACCGACGGGTCCTACGAGCAGTACTTC. This gives the protein CASSEQGGTDGSYEQYF.